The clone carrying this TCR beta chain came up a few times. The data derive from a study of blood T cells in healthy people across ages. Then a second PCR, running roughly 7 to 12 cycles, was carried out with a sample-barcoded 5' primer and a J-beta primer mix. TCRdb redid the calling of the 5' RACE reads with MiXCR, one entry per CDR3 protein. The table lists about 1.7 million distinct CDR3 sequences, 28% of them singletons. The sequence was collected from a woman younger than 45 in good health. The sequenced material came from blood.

The CDR3 spells CSARVRGLGSPLHF. CDR3 bases: TGCAGTGCTAGAGTTCGGGGTTTGGGTTCACCCCTCCACTTT. The chain combines TRBV20-1 with TRBJ1-6, with unresolved D. The CDR3 consists of 14 residues. Germline CDR1 and CDR2: DFQATT and SNEGSKA (reference sequence). Trimming cost V 1 base and J 9 bases, with 13 bases left between them.